These 13 T cell receptor beta chains share one sample of origin, sequenced in a study of blood T cell repertoires in COVID-19 (dated by TCRdb to about 2020). Library method: the immunoSEQ multiplex PCR assay. This immuneACCESS table, as held by TCRdb, lists in-frame sequences with V and J called but not all clones. Of the missing ones, under half trace to an unresolved V gene in checked studies; the others have no known cause. Present in this sample are fewer than 150,000 clones, 84% of which were seen just once. Approximately 6.6% of the sample lies in the top ten. Sequenced material: peripheral blood. Receptors originate from a human donor in a cohort sampled during active COVID-19.

The chain couples TRBV11-3 to TRBJ2-5; TRBD1 matches at 8 bases. The CDR3 loop spans 16 amino acids. Germline V gene sequence: CDR1 SGHNT, CDR2 YENEEA. V lost 5 bases, J lost 5 bases, and 13 bases stayed unmatched. The CDR3 loop reads CASSQRTGRLGETQYF. CDR3 DNA: TGTGCCAGCAGCCAGAGGACAGGGAGGTTGGGGGAGACCCAGTACTTC.

V usage is TRBV9 and J usage is TRBJ1-2, with a possible D match to TRBD1 (5 bases). The CDR3 covers 14 residues. CDR1 SGDLS and CDR2 YYNGEE come from the germline V gene. Trimming cost V 0 bases and J 6 bases, with 12 bases left between them. The CDR3 DNA sequence: TGTGCCAGCAGCGTAGGAGAAGGGGCTAATGGCTACACCTTC. It codes for CASSVGEGANGYTF.

The rearrangement links TRBV14 to TRBJ1-1; D gene unclear. V was cut by 0 bases and J by 11 bases, with 16 bases left in between. The CDR3 totals 14 residues. Germline CDR1 is SGHDN and CDR2 is FVKESK. The CDR3, as DNA: TGTGCCAGCAGCCAAGATCTCATAGCGGGGTCGGCTTTCTTT. Residues: CASSQDLIAGSAFF.

The chain couples TRBV6-2 or TRBV6-3 to TRBJ1-2; the D is unclear. V was cut by 6 bases and J by 4 bases, with 18 bases left in between. The CDR3 is 15 amino acids. Germline V CDR1 and CDR2: MNHEY, SVGEGT. CDR3 DNA: TGTGCCAGCAGCCTAACGGAGCTCCGACCCTATGGCTACACCTTC. Protein sequence: CASSLTELRPYGYTF.

The chain carries TRBV6-2 or TRBV6-3 and TRBJ2-1, with D perhaps TRBD2 (6 bases). With 4 bases removed from V and 2 bases from J, the gap between germline ends came to 9 bases. The length of the CDR3 is 14 residues. Germline CDR1 reads MNHEY; CDR2 reads SVGEGT. The CDR3 DNA follows: TGTGCCAGCAGTTTTGCGGGGCCCTACAATGAGCAGTTCTTC. This gives the protein CASSFAGPYNEQFF.

The chain couples TRBV2 to TRBJ1-1; 7 bases match TRBD1. This CDR3 is 15 amino acids long. V shed 4 bases and J 3 bases; nucleotides not matched to a gene: 8. The V gene's germline CDR1 is SNHLY and CDR2 FYNNEI. The CDR3 is CASSADRIRDTEAFF. DNA for the CDR3: TGTGCCAGCAGTGCGGACAGGATTAGGGACACTGAAGCTTTCTTT.

The J gene is TRBJ2-1, the V gene TRBV11-1; 9 bases align to TRBD1. The V gene's germline CDR1 is SGHAT and CDR2 FQDESV (reference sequence). The CDR3 sequence is 15 residues long. With 5 bases clipped from V and 8 bases from J, the junction kept 10 bases outside the gene matches. The CDR3: CASSINRGQGDEQFF. The CDR3 DNA follows: TGTGCCAGCAGCATTAACAGGGGGCAGGGGGATGAGCAGTTCTTC.

The rearrangement uses TRBV19 and TRBJ2-5; tentative D call: TRBD2 (6 bases). Germline CDR1 is LNHDA and CDR2 is SQIVND (reference sequence). This CDR3 has 14 amino acids. V was pared by 4 bases and J by 2 bases, with 11 bases between. CDR3: CASSTSGVQETQYF. In DNA, the CDR3 is TGTGCCAGTAGTACCTCGGGGGTTCAAGAGACCCAGTACTTC.

CDR3 protein: CASSLRVNTEAFF. In DNA, the CDR3 is TGTGCCAGCAGCCTCCGAGTGAACACTGAAGCTTTCTTT. V and J are TRBV3-1 (or the pseudogene TRBV3-2) and TRBJ1-1; D gene unclear. Germline CDR1 and CDR2: LGHDT and YNNKEL (reference sequence). Trimming stripped 4 bases from V and 0 bases from J, with 6 bases between. CDR3 length equals 13 residues.

This sequence joins TRBV6-2 or TRBV6-3 and TRBJ2-5; no definite D call. The CDR3 extends over 12 amino acids. V was cut by 2 bases and J by 7 bases, with 8 bases left in between. Germline CDR1 MNHEY, CDR2 SVGEGT. The CDR3 region has the DNA TGTGCCAGCAGTTACACCCGAGGGACCCAGTACTTC. It encodes CASSYTRGTQYF.

The chain is built from TRBV11-1 and TRBJ2-5; D might be TRBD2 (5 bases). Germline V gene data show CDR1 as SGHAT and CDR2 as FQDESV (reference sequence). The CDR3 contains 14 residues. Trimming removed 1 base at V and 4 bases at J, with 10 bases between. The CDR3 spells CASSLGPGRETQYF. DNA for the CDR3: TGTGCCAGCAGCTTAGGGCCGGGGAGAGAGACCCAGTACTTC.

V is TRBV28 and J is TRBJ2-2; tentative D call: TRBD1 (6 bases). The CDR3 consists of 14 residues. V was clipped by 10 bases and J by 0 bases, with 12 bases between them. CDR1 is MDHEN and CDR2 is SYDVKM in the germline V gene. CDR3 sequence reads: CATTDRANTGELFF. The CDR3 DNA reads as TGTGCCACCACGGACAGAGCGAACACCGGGGAGCTGTTTTTT.

The chain carries TRBV5-4 and TRBJ2-1; 13 bases match TRBD2. CDR1 is SGHNT and CDR2 is YYREEE in the germline V gene (reference sequence). The CDR3 extends over 17 amino acids. With V trimmed by 0 bases and J by 4 bases, 4 bases remained unmatched. Written as DNA, the CDR3 is TGTGCCAGCAGCTTGGGGACTAGCGGGGGCCCGTACAATGAGCAGTTCTTC. It specifies CASSLGTSGGPYNEQFF. The full variable domain, its missing parts supplied by reference TRBV5-4 and TRBJ2-1, is ETGVTQSPTHLIKTRGQQVTLRCSSQSGHNTVSWYQQALGQGPQFIFQYYREEENGRGNFPPRFSGLQFPNYSSELNVNALELDDSALYLCASSLGTSGGPYNEQFFGPGTRLTVL.